This T cell receptor beta chain was observed in a study of T cell responses to AZD1222 COVID-19 vaccine. Profiled with immunoSEQ multiplex PCR; TCRdb holds only in-frame clones, not every one. The sample holds about 97,000 clones, 84% seen once. Deletions cut 8 bases from V and 4 bases from J, with 20 bases between. CDR1 and CDR2 (germline): LGHDT, YNNKEL (reference sequence). This CDR3 comprises 15 residues. This TCR came from an adult in good health. The specimen comprised peripheral blood, sampled on day 0 of AZD1222 vaccination. J is TRBJ1-2 and V is TRBV3-1 (or the pseudogene TRBV3-2); D not resolved. CDR3 region: CASGNAAGISYGYTF. The CDR3 DNA reads TGTGCCAGCGGAAACGCAGCGGGTATAAGCTATGGCTACACCTTC.